This TCR beta chain was sequenced in a study of cytomegalovirus exposure and HLA in healthy donors. The CDR3 runs 13 residues. Germline V gives CDR1 MDHEN, CDR2 SYDVKM. V lost 8 bases to trimming and J lost 6 bases, with 14 bases between them. Remarks on this clone: What it binds is not known.

Study findings and constraints: The study flagged some 170 TCR beta chains as cytomegalovirus-associated. Reported performance of the classifier showed diagnosis of cytomegalovirus status with high specificity and sensitivity. A few of the chains that were CMV-associated were confirmed in vitro to be specific for CMV antigens.

Using immunoSEQ multiplex PCR, the repertoire was profiled, and TCRdb retains in-frame clones only, with some absent. The sample records under 150,000 clones, about 91% being singletons. The sequenced sample consisted of PBMCs. The V gene is TRBV28, the J gene TRBJ2-1, with D possibly matching TRBD1 (6 bases). The TCR originated in a young woman in good health and CMV-seropositive. The CDR3 loop reads CASPRTGSNEQFF. The CDR3 DNA reads TGTGCCAGCCCTAGAACAGGGTCCAATGAGCAGTTCTTC.